One T cell receptor beta chain is described in this entry. The repertoire was sequenced with immunoSEQ multiplex PCR; TCRdb's copy has only in-frame clones and lacks some. This table has thousands of clones, 75% to 85% appearing once. This sample is drawn from a study of OX40 agonist ivuxolimab in advanced cancers. Study information: Every 2 weeks, ivuxolimab was infused into the patients intravenously at between 0.01 and 10 mg/kg. Three patients got partial responses; one had hepatocellular carcinoma and two had cutaneous melanoma. Antecedent anti-PD-1, anti-PD-L1 or anti-CTLA-4 therapy was permissible, with around 40% having received some.

Germline V CDR1 and CDR2: SGHRS, YFSETQ. There are 15 residues in the CDR3. V was shortened by 4 bases and J by 3 bases, with 17 bases between the two germline ends. The chain joins TRBV5-1 to TRBJ2-7; either TRBD1 or TRBD2 may fit D (6 bases each). The TCR comes from an adult with an advanced solid tumor such as melanoma, head and neck, liver or kidney cancer. The source was CD4+ or CD8+ T cells sorted from blood, collected in a trial of the OX40 agonist ivuxolimab. CDR3 region: CASSVVGGTNYEQYF. Here the CDR3 DNA reads TGCGCCAGCAGCGTCGTGGGGGGCACAAACTACGAGCAGTACTTC.